This T cell receptor beta chain was profiled in a study of blood T cell repertoires in COVID-19. V shed 4 bases, J shed 7 bases, and the junction held 5 bases outside the gene matches. This CDR3 is built from 13 residues. Germline V gene sequence: CDR1 MNHEY, CDR2 SVGAGI. Per the original data handling: Estimates of nucleated cell counts were drawn from the amplification of reference gene primers. The protocol was immunoSEQ multiplex PCR, while the TCRdb copy is restricted to in-frame clones and leaves out a portion. V and J calls and clone size follow that table, whereas D and trimming were derived from the DNA. The data contain more than 150,000 clones, approximately 80% of them seen just once; the ten biggest clones take up roughly 6.8%.

Sample: peripheral blood. The receptor was derived from a human donor in a cohort sampled during active COVID-19. The chain combines TRBV6-5 with TRBJ1-2, with 8 bases fitting TRBD1. The CDR3 region is CASSFTGGGGYTF. CDR3 in DNA: TGTGCCAGCAGTTTCACAGGGGGAGGTGGCTACACCTTC.